One and the same sample provided the 31 T cell receptor beta chains below, sequenced in a study of blood T cell repertoires in COVID-19. Profiled with immunoSEQ multiplex PCR; TCRdb holds only in-frame clones, not every one. Of 40,000 or so clones listed, 75% to 80% were seen once; the top ten hold 25% to 35%. Sequencing was carried out using peripheral blood. All receptors come from a woman aged 70-85 years with acute or convalescent COVID-19.

This chain connects TRBV3-1 (or the pseudogene TRBV3-2) to TRBJ2-1; 13 nucleotides line up with TRBD2. Looked up from germline, CDR1 is LGHDT and CDR2 is YNNKEL (reference sequence). Germline trimming cut 4 bases from V and 5 bases from J; bases unmatched to any gene: 8. The CDR3 runs to 17 residues. The CDR3 coding sequence is TGTGCCAGCAGCCCGTGGAGACTAGCGGGGGGAAACAATGAGCAGTTCTTC. Translated, it gives CASSPWRLAGGNNEQFF.

In this sample, this clone turned up a few times. The genes are TRBV9 and TRBJ2-7, with D hard to call. The CDR3 spans 14 residues. Trimming removed 0 bases at V and 0 bases at J, with 7 bases between. Germline CDR1 SGDLS, CDR2 YYNGEE. The CDR3 DNA sequence: TGTGCCAGCAGCGTAGATCACAGCTCCTACGAGCAGTACTTC. Translated: CASSVDHSSYEQYF. The full variable domain, in which reference TRBV9 and TRBJ2-7 provide the parts outside the CDR3, is DSGVTQTPKHLITATGQRVTLRCSPRSGDLSVYWYQQSLDQGLQFLIQYYNGEERAKGNILERFSAQQFPDLHSELNLSSLELGDSALYFCASSVDHSSYEQYFGPGTRLTVT.

This chain uses TRBV30 with TRBJ1-2; D gene uncertain. CDR3 length: 13 residues. Germline V lookup: CDR1 GTSNPN, CDR2 SVGIG (reference sequence). The ends were cut back, 0 bases at V and 4 bases at J, with 9 bases in the middle. This CDR3 is CAWSVLISYGYTF. As DNA, the CDR3 is TGTGCCTGGAGTGTTCTCATTAGCTATGGCTACACCTTC.

The rearrangement joins TRBV19 to TRBJ2-3, with 7 bases that match TRBD2. From germline, CDR1 is LNHDA and CDR2 SQIVND (reference sequence). The CDR3 is made up of 13 amino acids. Trimming at V came to 6 bases and at J to 2 bases, leaving 2 bases not matched to a gene. CDR3 sequence: CASRRGTTDTQYF. The CDR3 nucleotides read TGTGCCAGTAGGCGGGGGACCACAGATACGCAGTATTTT.

The CDR3 spells CASSQSHRGARNTEAFF. In nucleotides, the CDR3 is TGCGCCAGCAGCCAAAGTCACAGGGGGGCCAGGAACACTGAAGCTTTCTTT. The V call is TRBV4-3, the J call TRBJ1-1; TRBD1 matches at 8 bases. CDR1 and CDR2 from the germline V gene are LGHNA and YSLEER. The CDR3 length is 17 residues. Trimming removed 2 bases from V and 1 base from J; junction bases left unmatched: 9.

The DNA for the CDR3 is TGTGCCAGTAGACCGGGACAGGGGGCAGATACGCAGTATTTT. It encodes CASRPGQGADTQYF. The chain recombines TRBV19 with TRBJ2-3; 11 nucleotides match TRBD1. J was trimmed by 4 bases and V by 6 bases; bases with no gene match: 3. Germline CDR1 LNHDA, CDR2 SQIVND (reference sequence). The CDR3 covers 14 residues.

J is TRBJ2-2 and V is TRBV5-1, with D perhaps TRBD1 (6 bases). Germline CDR1 reads SGHRS; CDR2 reads YFSETQ. The CDR3 is 17 residues long. V gave up 4 bases and J gave up 3 bases, with 19 bases separating them. The chain's CDR3 is CASSAVRGQKDTGELFF. Here the CDR3 DNA reads TGCGCCAGCAGCGCAGTCAGGGGCCAGAAGGACACCGGGGAGCTGTTTTTT. Drawing the rest from reference TRBV5-1 and TRBJ2-2, the complete variable domain is KAGVTQTPRYLIKTRGQQVTLSCSPISGHRSVSWYQQTPGQGLQFLFEYFSETQRNKGNFPGRFSGRQFSNSRSEMNVSTLELGDSALYLCASSAVRGQKDTGELFFGEGSRLTVL.

The chain couples TRBV7-9 to TRBJ1-1, with D perhaps matching TRBD1 (5 bases). V was clipped by 10 bases and J by 2 bases, with 20 bases between them. CDR3 length: 15 residues. The germline V gene encodes CDR1 SEHNR and CDR2 FQNEAQ (reference sequence). The CDR3 coding sequence is TGTGCCATACCAACAGGAGGGAGGGGAAACACTGAAGCTTTCTTT. Its protein product is CAIPTGGRGNTEAFF.

The J gene is TRBJ2-7, the V gene TRBV5-5; TRBD2 aligns across 11 bases. J gave up 2 bases and V 0 bases, and 1 base lay outside the gene matches. Germline V gene lookup returns CDR1 SGHKS and CDR2 YYEKEE (reference sequence). CDR3 length: 15 residues. Here the CDR3 DNA reads TGTGCCAGCAGCTTGGATAGCGGGGGGGCCTACGAGCAGTACTTC. This gives the protein CASSLDSGGAYEQYF.

This clone has only a few counts. The rearrangement uses TRBV7-9 and TRBJ2-1, with D maybe TRBD1 (5 bases). CDR1 and CDR2 from the germline V gene are SEHNR and FQNEAQ (reference sequence). V shed 0 bases and J shed 2 bases, with 8 bases lying between them. The CDR3 is made up of 15 amino acids. The CDR3: CASSLAGLTYNEQFF. CDR3 sequence (DNA): TGTGCCAGCAGCTTAGCGGGGCTAACCTACAATGAGCAGTTCTTC.

This chain links TRBV28 with TRBJ1-5; D gene ambiguous. CDR3 size: 10 residues. Trimming took 5 bases from V and 7 from J, leaving 3 bases between them. Germline values: CDR1 MDHEN, CDR2 SYDVKM. The CDR3 here is CASSRQPQHF. DNA of the CDR3: TGTGCCAGCAGTCGGCAGCCCCAGCATTTT.

DNA for the CDR3: TGTGCCAGCAGCCCGGGTGTGGGTAGGTACGAGCAGTACTTC. It translates to CASSPGVGRYEQYF. V gene TRBV3-1 (or the pseudogene TRBV3-2) combines with J gene TRBJ2-7; D not resolved. CDR3 length: 14 residues. V shed 4 bases and J shed 4 bases, with 14 bases lying between them. The germline CDR1 and CDR2 sequences are LGHDT and YNNKEL (reference sequence).

This rearrangement joins TRBV14 to TRBJ2-7, with 7 bases matching TRBD1. The CDR3 spans 14 residues. The V gene's germline CDR1 is SGHDN and CDR2 FVKESK. The trim removed 4 bases at V and 3 bases at J, leaving 6 bases unmatched. CDR3 coding DNA: TGTGCCAGCAGCCTGACCGGGACAGTCTACGAGCAGTACTTC. Translated: CASSLTGTVYEQYF.

The V call is TRBV3-1 (or the pseudogene TRBV3-2), the J call TRBJ1-1; D is uncertain. V was clipped by 3 bases and J by 1 base, with 9 bases between them. Looked up from germline, CDR1 is LGHDT and CDR2 is YNNKEL (reference sequence). This CDR3 is built from 14 residues. For the CDR3, the DNA is TGTGCCAGCAGCCATCCTAGTGCGAACACTGAAGCTTTCTTT. As protein: CASSHPSANTEAFF.

The V call is TRBV27, the J call TRBJ1-5; no reliable D call. CDR3 length: 13 amino acids. V was trimmed by 8 bases and J by 5 bases, leaving 13 bases between them. Germline CDR1 MNHEY, CDR2 SMNVEV (reference sequence). The DNA of the CDR3 is TGTGCCAGCCGAAGGAGCTTGTATCAGCCCCAGCATTTT. It encodes CASRRSLYQPQHF.

The J gene is TRBJ1-1, the V gene TRBV7-9, with D possibly matching TRBD1 (5 bases). From germline, CDR1 is SEHNR and CDR2 FQNEAQ (reference sequence). The ends were cut back, 5 bases at V and 0 bases at J, with 19 bases in the middle. The CDR3 is made up of 17 amino acids. Here the CDR3 DNA reads TGTGCCAGCAGCCTACCTTCCGGGGGGGTCATGAACACTGAAGCTTTCTTT. The encoded protein is CASSLPSGGVMNTEAFF. Full variable domain (remainder filled in from reference TRBV7-9 and TRBJ1-1): DTGVSQNPRHKITKRGQNVTFRCDPISEHNRLYWYRQTLGQGPEFLTYFQNEAQLEKSRLLSDRFSAERPKGSFSTLEIQRTEQGDSAMYLCASSLPSGGVMNTEAFFGQGTRLTVV.

This rearrangement joins TRBV4-2 to TRBJ2-5; 11 bases are shared with TRBD2. The CDR3 length is 18 residues. Trimming took 0 bases from V and 1 from J; bases not matched to a gene: 7. Looked up from germline, CDR1 is LGHNA and CDR2 is YNFKEQ. The chain's CDR3 is CASSQEGPLAGAQETQYF. The CDR3 nucleotides read TGTGCCAGCAGCCAAGAGGGCCCACTAGCGGGGGCCCAAGAGACCCAGTACTTC.

The chain combines TRBV2 with TRBJ2-1; D perhaps matches TRBD1 (6 bases). The CDR3 has 13 residues. Per germline, CDR1 SNHLY and CDR2 FYNNEI. Trimming took off 7 bases at V and 12 bases at J, with 19 bases between the two ends. The CDR3 here is CASKKGDDRRQFF. The CDR3 nucleotides read TGTGCCAGCAAAAAAGGGGATGACAGGCGGCAGTTCTTC.

The rearrangement uses TRBV6-5 and TRBJ2-7, with unresolved D. The CDR3 runs 11 residues. Germline V gene lookup returns CDR1 MNHEY and CDR2 SVGAGI. V lost 10 bases and J 2 bases, leaving 9 bases between the germline ends. CDR3 in amino acids: CATRFTYEQYF. CDR3 DNA sequence: TGTGCCACCAGGTTTACCTACGAGCAGTACTTC.

The gene calls are TRBV20-1 and TRBJ2-7, with D possibly matching TRBD1 (6 bases). Germline assignment: CDR1 DFQATT and CDR2 SNEGSKA (reference sequence). This CDR3 has 11 residues. Trimming stripped 7 bases from V and 4 bases from J, with 11 bases between. The CDR3 DNA is TGCAGTGTTAACAGGGTTTACGAGCAGTACTTC. Its protein product is CSVNRVYEQYF.

The chain couples TRBV4-2 to TRBJ1-1; 7 bases match TRBD1. Trimming cost V 4 bases and J 1 base; bases outside gene matches: 3. The CDR3 runs 14 residues. CDR1 is LGHNA, CDR2 YNFKEQ, per germline. CDR3 loop: CASSPGDRNTEAFF. For the CDR3, the DNA is TGTGCCAGCAGCCCTGGGGACAGGAACACTGAAGCTTTCTTT.

The rearrangement uses TRBV28 and TRBJ1-2; TRBD1 matches 8 bases. CDR3 length: 15 residues. CDR1 and CDR2 (germline): MDHEN, SYDVKM. Trimming at V came to 4 bases and at J to 4 bases, leaving 8 bases not matched to a gene. The CDR3: CASSSPPGGAYGYTF. As DNA, the CDR3 is TGTGCCAGCAGTTCCCCCCCAGGGGGCGCCTATGGCTACACCTTC.

This clone came up a few times. The chain recombines TRBV5-1 with TRBJ2-7; the match to TRBD2 covers 7 bases. Trimming cost V 0 bases and J 4 bases; bases outside gene matches: 7. The CDR3 covers 15 residues. Germline lookup yields CDR1 SGHRS and CDR2 YFSETQ. CDR3 loop: CASSLAWEGRYEQYF. Here the CDR3 DNA reads TGCGCCAGCAGCTTGGCCTGGGAGGGACGTTACGAGCAGTACTTC.

The chain joins TRBV11-2 to TRBJ2-2, with TRBD1 as a possible D gene (6 bases). Trimming took off 6 bases at V and 0 bases at J, with 23 bases between the two ends. The CDR3 extends over 19 amino acids. CDR1 and CDR2 from the germline V gene are SGHAT and FQNNGV. The CDR3 reads CASSSTGSPILSNTGELFF. The CDR3, as DNA: TGTGCCAGCAGTTCCACAGGGAGCCCTATTCTTTCGAACACCGGGGAGCTGTTTTTT. The full variable domain, its missing parts supplied by reference TRBV11-2 and TRBJ2-2, is EAGVAQSPRYKIIEKRQSVAFWCNPISGHATLYWYQQILGQGPKLLIQFQNNGVVDDSQLPKDRFSAERLKGVDSTLKIQPAKLEDSAVYLCASSSTGSPILSNTGELFFGEGSRLTVL.

The chain is built from TRBV29-1 and TRBJ1-1; D unresolved. The CDR3 has 14 amino acids. Germline V gene sequence: CDR1 SQVTM, CDR2 ANQGSEA. The V end lost 1 base, the J end lost 1 base, and 10 bases lay between the germline ends. The CDR3 protein is CSVEGEQWNTEAFF. The CDR3 nucleotides read TGCAGCGTTGAAGGAGAACAGTGGAACACTGAAGCTTTCTTT.

The chain uses TRBV7-9 and TRBJ1-2; D might be TRBD1 (5 bases). Germline V gene data show CDR1 as SEHNR and CDR2 as FQNEAQ (reference sequence). V was cut by 4 bases and J by 7 bases, with 16 bases left in between. The length of the CDR3 is 14 residues. DNA for the CDR3: TGTGCCAGCAGCTCCGACAGCCGGGCGTCTGGCTACACCTTC. This codes for CASSSDSRASGYTF.

CDR3 sequence reads: CASSILSGGNQPQHF. The CDR3 DNA reads as TGTGCCAGTAGTATCCTCTCGGGCGGGAATCAGCCCCAGCATTTT. The rearrangement links TRBV19 to TRBJ1-5; D call uncertain. CDR3 length equals 15 residues. The V gene lost 3 bases and the J gene lost 4 bases, with 13 bases spanning the gap. Germline V gene data show CDR1 as LNHDA and CDR2 as SQIVND (reference sequence).

The chain uses TRBV19 and TRBJ1-2, with 11 bases that match TRBD1. The CDR3 spans 14 residues. The V segment lost 4 bases and the J segment 7 bases; nucleotides outside the gene matches: 5. CDR1 is LNHDA and CDR2 is SQIVND in the germline V gene (reference sequence). The CDR3 DNA is TGTGCCAGTAGTACGATGGACAGGGGGCTTGGCTACACCTTC. Translation gives CASSTMDRGLGYTF.

This chain uses TRBV11-2 with TRBJ2-7, with 9 bases that match TRBD1. The junction had 9 bases not matched to a gene; V was cut back by 6 bases and J by 6 bases. The CDR3 runs 14 residues. Germline V gene lookup returns CDR1 SGHAT and CDR2 FQNNGV. As DNA, the CDR3 is TGTGCCAGCAGTCCGACAGGGGGACTTGGCGAGCAGTACTTC. Translated, it gives CASSPTGGLGEQYF.

The chain couples TRBV4-1 to TRBJ1-2; 7 bases agree with TRBD1. Germline V gene sequence: CDR1 MGHRA, CDR2 YSYEKL. The CDR3 sequence is 15 residues long. The V and J ends lost 4 bases and 0 bases, in that order; junction bases with no gene match: 5. Here the CDR3 DNA reads TGCGCCAGCAGCCTCTCGGGACAGTCTAACTATGGCTACACCTTC. Its protein product is CASSLSGQSNYGYTF.

This chain links TRBV7-6 with TRBJ1-2; unclear D gene. The CDR3 is 16 amino acids. The germline CDR1 and CDR2 sequences are SGHVS and FNYEAQ. Between the trimmed V and J ends, which lost 1 base and 7 bases, there was a span of 19 bases. In nucleotides, the CDR3 is TGTGCCAGCAGCTTAGAAGCGGCGGGAAAAACGCGTGGCTACACCTTC. It translates to CASSLEAAGKTRGYTF.